One and the same sample provided the 4 T cell receptor beta chains below, sequenced in a study of siplizumab effects on memory and regulatory T cells (dated by TCRdb to about 2019). The method was the immunoSEQ multiplex PCR assay. Drawn from immuneACCESS, this table holds only the in-frame rearrangements with V and J called that TCRdb kept. Clones are partly lost; checked studies trace under half to an unresolved V gene and leave the rest unexplained. The sample has around 100,000 clones on record, 91% of them singletons. Over 0.12% of the sample comes from the top ten. Sequences were obtained from CD4+ T cells sorted from blood. The receptors derive from a human donor in good health.

The rearrangement links TRBV5-5 to TRBJ1-5; no reliable D call. Per germline, CDR1 SGHKS and CDR2 YYEKEE (reference sequence). V lost 3 bases to trimming and J lost 3 bases, with 10 bases between them. This CDR3 region has 14 residues. The CDR3 DNA reads TGTGCCAGCAGCTACGTAGGGTCCAATCAGCCCCAGCATTTT. Translated: CASSYVGSNQPQHF.

The chain joins TRBV20-1 to TRBJ2-3; no firm D call. The ends were cut back, 6 bases at V and 11 bases at J, with 15 bases in the middle. The germline V gene has CDR1 DFQATT and CDR2 SNEGSKA (reference sequence). This CDR3 region has 11 residues. The CDR3 sequence: CSAPTRSGQYF. CDR3 DNA: TGCAGTGCCCCTACACGGTCCGGGCAGTATTTT.

This chain connects TRBV5-1 to TRBJ2-7, with a possible D match to TRBD2 (5 bases). This CDR3 is built from 12 residues. Trimming took off 3 bases at V and 2 bases at J, with 6 bases between the two ends. Germline values: CDR1 SGHRS, CDR2 YFSETQ. The CDR3 DNA is TGCGCCAGCAGCTCTAGCCCCTACGAGCAGTACTTC. This encodes CASSSSPYEQYF.

This sequence joins TRBV28 and TRBJ1-1; D call uncertain. The CDR3 has 14 residues. Trimming took off 4 bases at V and 7 bases at J, with 16 bases between the two ends. CDR1 and CDR2 from the germline V gene are MDHEN and SYDVKM. The CDR3 DNA follows: TGTGCCAGCAGTTCCCCAACACCGACGGATGAAGCTTTCTTT. It codes for CASSSPTPTDEAFF.